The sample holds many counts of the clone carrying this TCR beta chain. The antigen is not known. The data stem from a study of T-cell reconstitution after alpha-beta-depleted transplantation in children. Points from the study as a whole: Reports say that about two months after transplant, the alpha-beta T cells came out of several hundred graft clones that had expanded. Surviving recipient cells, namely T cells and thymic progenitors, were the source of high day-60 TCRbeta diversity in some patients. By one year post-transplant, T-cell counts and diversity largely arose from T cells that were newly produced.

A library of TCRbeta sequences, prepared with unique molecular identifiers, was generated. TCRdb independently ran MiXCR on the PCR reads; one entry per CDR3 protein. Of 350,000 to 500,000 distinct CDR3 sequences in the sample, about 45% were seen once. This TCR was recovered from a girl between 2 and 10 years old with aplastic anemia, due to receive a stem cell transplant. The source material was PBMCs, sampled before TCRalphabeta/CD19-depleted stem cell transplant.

The CDR3: CASSKALAGVDEQYF. The CDR3, as DNA: TGTGCCAGCAGCAAAGCGCTAGCGGGAGTTGACGAGCAGTACTTC. V usage is TRBV21-1 and J usage is TRBJ2-7; the table's TRBD2 call for D was not verified on the DNA. TRBV21-1 is labeled a pseudogene. This CDR3 region has 15 residues.